Listed below are T cell receptor beta chains from one sample, sequenced in a study of STAT5B mutations in CD4+ large granular lymphocyte leukemia. Profiling relied on immunoSEQ multiplex PCR, and the TCRdb table lists in-frame clones only, not all of them. The table records fewer than 50,000 clones, around 82% of them present only once. The sequencing sample was made of CD4+ T cells from blood buffy coats. These receptor sequences come from a human donor in good health. Each CDR3 is given with its conserved first and last residue. D genes are given only for firm matches.

TRBD2,TRBJ2-2,TRBV5-1,CASSRAGDNTGELFF
TRBD2,TRBJ2-7,TRBV19,CASRGASGTYEQYF
TRBD2,TRBJ2-5,TRBV7-9,CASSLPSGGSETQYF
NA,TRBJ1-2,TRBV27,CASSPTARFLGYTF
TRBD1,TRBJ1-5,TRBV6-5,CASSYNRGQPQHF
TRBD1,TRBJ2-7,TRBV14,CASSHTGTGSYEQYF
NA,TRBJ2-7,TRBV6-1,CASSPRGSGSYEQYF
NA,TRBJ2-3,TRBV4-2,CASSQDQRGTDTQYF
TRBD2,TRBJ2-7,TRBV7-6,CASSLGLAGVGYEQYF
NA,TRBJ2-3,TRBV30,CAWGSSTDTQYF
NA,TRBJ1-2,TRBV20-1,CSPALGGYTF
NA,TRBJ2-1,TRBV18,CASSPLLDNEQFF
NA,TRBJ2-5,TRBV11-1,CASSLDGLGETQYF
TRBD1,TRBJ1-1,TRBV29-1,CSVGTGNTEAFF
TRBD1,TRBJ2-5,TRBV7-3,CASSRQGSDQETQYF
TRBD2,TRBJ2-1,TRBV5-4,CASSRERLAVVNEQFF
TRBD1,TRBJ2-1,TRBV18,CASSPQGASYNEQFF
NA,TRBJ1-1,TRBV29-1,CSVRGRMNTEAFF
NA,TRBJ2-2,TRBV6-6,CASVGRKSGELFF
TRBD2,TRBJ2-1,TRBV19,CASSYLAGGEQFF
NA,TRBJ2-7,TRBV4-2,CASSHDRYSYEQYF
TRBD2,TRBJ2-1,TRBV11-3,CASRPSGDYNEQFF
TRBD1,TRBJ1-4,TRBV14,CASSQWTGSTEKLFF
NA,TRBJ2-5,TRBV19,CASSFTRGQETQYF
NA,TRBJ2-6,TRBV7-3,CASSSPRSGANVLTF
TRBD1,TRBJ2-5,TRBV5-1,CASRTGGRVETQYF
NA,TRBJ2-6,TRBV11-1,CASSLVPGTRSGANVLTF
NA,TRBJ1-5,TRBV28,CASSLDSHNQPQHF
NA,TRBJ2-7,TRBV29-1,CSVTPGLPAREQYF
NA,TRBJ2-7,TRBV5-5,CASSRVRGRNEQYF
NA,TRBJ1-5,TRBV5-6,CASSFLGGNQPQHF
TRBD2,TRBJ2-7,TRBV11-2,CASSSLAGARHEQYF
TRBD2,TRBJ2-7,TRBV7-3,CASSFAAGGYEQYF
NA,TRBJ2-5,TRBV7-3,CASSLGGKETQYF
TRBD1,TRBJ1-6,TRBV5-1,CASSPGQGDNSPLHF
NA,TRBJ2-7,TRBV11-3,CASSLDFGRSRRYEQYF
TRBD2,TRBJ2-1,TRBV10-3,CAISGGAGGKNEQFF
NA,TRBJ2-1,TRBV9,CASTRGGQSYNEQFF
NA,TRBJ1-1,TRBV28,CASSLGARGHTEAFF
NA,TRBJ1-2,TRBV5-1,CASSGGTNYGYTF
NA,TRBJ2-1,TRBV5-4,CASSSGTIGGTYNEQFF
TRBD2,TRBJ2-1,TRBV11-3,CASSLRTPGSGGPKEQFF